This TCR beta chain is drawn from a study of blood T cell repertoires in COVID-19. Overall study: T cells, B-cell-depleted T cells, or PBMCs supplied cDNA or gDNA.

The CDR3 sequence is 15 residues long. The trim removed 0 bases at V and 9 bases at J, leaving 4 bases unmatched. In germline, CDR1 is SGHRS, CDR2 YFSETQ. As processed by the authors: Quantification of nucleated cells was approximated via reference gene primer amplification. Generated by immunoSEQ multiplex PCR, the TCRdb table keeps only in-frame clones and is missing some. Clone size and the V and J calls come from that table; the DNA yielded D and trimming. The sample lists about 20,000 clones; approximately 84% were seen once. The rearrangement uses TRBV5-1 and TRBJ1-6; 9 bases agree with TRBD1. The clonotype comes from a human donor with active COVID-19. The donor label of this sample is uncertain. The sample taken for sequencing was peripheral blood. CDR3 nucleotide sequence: TGCGCCAGCAGCTTGGAGGGACAGGGCCTTTCACCCCTCCACTTT. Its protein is CASSLEGQGLSPLHF.